The sequence of this T cell receptor beta chain was determined in a study of T-cell memory formation after mild COVID-19. Study conclusions and caveats: Shrinking CD4+ clones resided mostly in CM and EM, and CD8+ ones in EMRA. Specificity for SARS-CoV-2 was not confirmed among the second-wave clones peaking on day 37. The pre-infection memory compartment contained some responding clones, suggesting cross-reactive memory joined. Later expanders leaned CD4+, whereas clones that contracted between day 15 and 85 were balanced CD4/CD8.

TCRdb processed the 5' RACE reads anew with MiXCR; each CDR3 protein has one entry. The profile shows approximately 560,000 distinct CDR3 sequences, 17% of them singletons. Worth noting for this clonotype: Its specificity is not known.

The sequenced sample consisted of PBMCs or a T cell subset sorted from them (not recorded which). This receptor was identified in an adult woman who had mild COVID-19 (a few samples of this study predate the infection). Cell type and time point are not known.

CDR3 bases: TGTGCCAGCAGCGGGGGACAGCTGAACACTGAAGCTTTCTTT. It encodes CASSGGQLNTEAFF. The chain carries TRBV3-1 and TRBJ1-1; 7 bases are shared with TRBD1. The trim removed 5 bases at V and 0 bases at J, leaving 3 bases unmatched. The CDR3 has 14 residues. CDR1 LGHDT and CDR2 YNNKEL come from the germline V gene (reference sequence). The full variable domain, completed using reference TRBV3-1 and TRBJ1-1, is DTAVSQTPKYLVTQMGNDKSIKCEQNLGHDTMYWYKQDSKKFLKIMFSYNNKELIINETVPNRFSPKSPDKAHLNLHINSLELGDSAVYFCASSGGQLNTEAFFGQGTRLTVV.